This entry concerns a single T cell receptor beta chain. No cognate antigen has been identified for it. Base-call qualities are not available, and no considerably larger clone is one nucleotide away. This specimen comes from a study of cytomegalovirus exposure and HLA in healthy donors (dated by TCRdb to 2016 to 2017). Regarding the complete study: In an earlier analysis of 587 of the donors, around 290 Gb of sequence data and 117 million unique TCR beta sequences from some 170 million T cells were reported. Among roughly 400 genotyped donors of the cohort, an average of around 250,000 unique TCR beta nucleotide sequences was sequenced per donor, of which 15% to 20% were non-productive. The number of typed donors differed by locus: about 620-640 for A, B, C, DRB1 and DQB1; approximately 530 for DQA1; 606 for DPA1; and some 430 for DPB1. The later analysis used no new phenotypic data to find candidate immune exposures, relying instead on TCR beta sequences and their occurrence across donors. Alongside the repertoire data, information on donor age, sex, ethnicity and CMV serostatus was compiled. All discovery cohort repertoires had been generated on a single sequencing platform. Using immunosequencing, the study profiled T cell repertoires from 666 subjects and related those repertoires to cytomegalovirus serostatus. HLA typing included class I and class II loci at four-digit resolution. Roughly 310 gigabases of sequencing data and approximately 85 million unique TCR sequences were included in an early release covering 550 to 800 HLA-typed donors. The study aimed to test whether signatures of past pathogen exposure could be identified by cataloging public T cell receptors. Roughly five DR-DQ haplotypes were treated as single units for association and clustering because of strong linkage in the cohort. To predict cytomegalovirus infection status, the study combined high-throughput TCR immunosequencing, statistical association of individual TCRs with disease status, and machine learning. The genetic ancestry cluster associated with self-reported Caucasian donors included 81% of the roughly 390 genotyped donors. Besides the first cohort of hundreds of subjects, a separate validation cohort made up of around 120 different subjects was used. A later analysis re-analyzed previously published TCR beta repertoires from approximately 700 donors and added high-resolution HLA genotyping to study TCR occurrence patterns. In an earlier analysis of several hundred of the donors, high-throughput TCR beta sequencing was used to judge whether each TCR beta V gene segment behaved as functional or pseudogenic. A later genetic analysis used genome-wide SNP genotypes for about 65% of the roughly 700 donors, treating that subset as a discovery cohort. General study outcomes and caveats: V-gene and J-gene trimming of TCR beta chains was associated with a missense DCLRE1C variant in a later genetic analysis, and the association was replicated in an independent cohort. Some IMGT-functional V segments, including TRBV6-2 and TRBV6-3, could not be told apart with the 87-base-pair reads, so those segments were excluded. According to a later analysis, parvovirus B19, influenza, CMV and Epstein-Barr virus appeared linked to several top co-occurrence clusters. A few of the identified cytomegalovirus-associated TCR beta chains were confirmed in vitro to be specific for cytomegalovirus antigens. Sequencing depth was assumed to be roughly uniform across donors in the presence/absence analyses, though that assumption may not hold. Only TCR beta chains were sequenced in this cohort, and the absence of alpha or paired-chain data limited detectable features. Correlated functional status among segregating V segments might reflect linkage disequilibrium, but an unknown experimental factor could not be ruled out. A later analysis associated some 17,000 TCR beta sequences with specific HLA alleles at a false discovery rate of 0.05. While some public TCRs were present in many individuals, most TCR sequences turned up only very rarely across donors. Broadly in line with IMGT annotations, most TCR beta V segments showed up in productive rearrangements about 90% or about 30% of the time in an earlier analysis of several hundred of the donors. In both the original and validation cohorts, the classifier was reported to diagnose cytomegalovirus status with high specificity and sensitivity. According to the authors, the approach could potentially be generalized to other disease states and immunological phenotypes. The earlier analysis of some 540 of the donors excluded fewer than 20 rarely observed V segments, including chromosome 9 orphons, because counts were too low. In a later analysis, TCR association rates were found to vary across HLA loci, with the most associated TCRs seen for DRB1 alleles and the fewest for HLA-C alleles. Because HLA typing was missing for some donors at each locus, association tests included only the typed subset. According to a later genetic analysis, donors in an Asian-associated ancestry cluster had fewer N-insertions in productive TCRs than the roughly 670-donor mean. A further reported finding was that TCR beta sequences accurately predicted the HLA-A and HLA-B alleles for most subjects in the first cohort. Strong co-occurrence of HLA alleles, especially DR and DQ, made assigning TCR associations to individual alleles difficult. In the study, roughly 160 TCR beta chains were listed as associated with cytomegalovirus. A cluster of highly shared sequence variants was judged likely to represent a technical artifact of the sequencing pipeline. In a later analysis, HLA-associated TCR beta chains showed more clonal expansion and lower generation probabilities than non-associated chains that were equally common. For the cohort, immune exposure information was limited to CMV serostatus. A later analysis found that most CMV-associated TCR beta chains appeared HLA-restricted, with HLA associations seemingly driven largely by CMV exposure.

After removal of 9 bases from V and 3 bases from J, the junction retains 7 bases not matched to a gene. Based on the germline V gene, the CDR1 and CDR2 sequences are KGHSH and LQKENI. The CDR3 sequence holds 13 residues, the cysteine and phenylalanine included. The entry retains the CDR3 DNA only, 39 bases that are in frame from base 1. The library came from the immunoSEQ multiplex PCR assay. For the multiplex PCR, a mixture combining 60 forward primers for TCR Vbeta segments and 13 reverse primers for TCR Jbeta segments was used. Amplification of the CDR3 region of rearranged TCR beta genes was performed with a multiplex PCR assay on genomic DNA. Amplified TCR beta libraries were sequenced as 87-base-pair reads on the Illumina HiSeq System. As for the authors' bioinformatics: In a later analysis, some 80 million unique TCR beta chains were counted across the 650 to 750 repertoires, and around 10 million of these chains were shared by at least two donors. To remove PCR and sequencing errors, raw reads were error-corrected and collapsed into unique sequences using a nearest-neighbor algorithm that merged closely related sequences. To assign V, D and J gene segments, CDR3 sequences were aligned to IMGT reference sequences. Each retained sequence needed at least a six-nucleotide match to both a V gene segment and a J gene segment. Rearrangements were classified as productive when the CDR3 lacked stop codons and remained in frame with V and J, and all other rearrangements were classified as non-productive. Following IMGT convention, CDR3 was defined as the stretch from the second conserved V-encoded cysteine up to the conserved J-encoded phenylalanine. The earlier analysis of approximately 500 of the donors excluded sequences that lacked an unambiguous match to a single V gene segment. In an earlier analysis of several hundred of the donors, a V segment was called functional when productive rearrangements were above 56.7%, and segregating when the standard deviation between donors exceeded 5%. A statistical classification framework was built to diagnose cytomegalovirus status from the catalog of TCR beta chain sequences. V and J gene assignment, in a later analysis, came from comparing TCR nucleotide sequences with IMGT/GENE-DB human TR gene sequences. A later analysis assigned CDR3 sequences and most-parsimonious VDJ recombination scenarios with the TCRdist pipeline. In a later analysis, each TCR beta chain was defined by its CDR3 amino acid sequence together with its V-gene family, and reads lacking a unique V-gene family were excluded. A later analysis removed 450 to 600 highly shared, low-generation-probability nucleotide sequences to deal with suspected cross-contamination and a sequencing artifact. For each public chain, a later analysis derived a clonal expansion index from normalized ranks of inferred template counts within each repertoire. In a later analysis, generation probabilities were computed using a VDJ recombination model fitted to out-of-frame rearrangements, and the results were checked against IGoR. Hypergeometric tests were used in a later analysis to score TCR-TCR, TCR-HLA and TCR-CMV co-occurrence, with a repertoire-size bias correction applied to the TCR pairs. In a later analysis, false discovery rates were estimated by permuting HLA or CMV assignments 20 times. A later analysis grouped co-occurring TCRs with DBSCAN, adding TCRdist sequence similarity when clustering within HLA-allele-positive subsets. For co-occurrence clustering, repertoires with fewer than 30,000 or more than 120,000 public chains were excluded, along with roughly five repertoires with anomalous nucleotide sharing. The immuneACCESS repertoire file appears here via TCRdb, limited to in-frame rearrangements. These files lack a portion of the clones; in checked studies, under half of the deficit traces to unresolved V genes, and the cause of the others is not known. V, J and clone size derive from that table, while D and trimming were established from the DNA sequence. This sample has roughly 180,000 clones in its table, and 60% to 80% of those were observed once. The ten biggest clones cover roughly 13% of the sample.

In total, roughly 670 healthy bone marrow donors made up the cohort. All cohort members were sampled while nominally healthy, although unrecorded immune exposures were likely present. The donor was CMV seropositive and belonged to the group of some 290 seropositive cohort members. A peripheral blood sample was provided by each donor, and peripheral blood mononuclear cells were used for TCR beta sequencing. Genomic DNA extraction from the blood cell samples was performed with the Qiagen DNeasy Blood Extraction Kit. The TCR comes from a woman between 45 and 65 years old in good health and CMV-seropositive. The material sequenced was PBMCs. The chain links TRBV18 with TRBJ2-7, with TRBD2 matching 8 junction bases. The CDR3 reads as follows: CASSRGGIYEQYF. DNA sequence: TGTGCCAGTTCCCGGGGGGGCATCTACGAGCAGTACTTC.